The subject of this entry is one T cell receptor (beta chain). The source of the sample is a study of blood T cells in healthy people across ages. V lost 1 base to trimming and J lost 5 bases, with 9 bases between them. Germline V gene lookup returns CDR1 SGHKS and CDR2 YYEKEE (reference sequence). The CDR3 spans 13 residues. The authors ran a second PCR of roughly 7 to 11 cycles using a sample-barcoded 5' primer and a J-beta primer mix. One entry per CDR3 protein, called by TCRdb with MiXCR from the 5' RACE reads. The table has some 1.4 million distinct CDR3 sequences, around 39% seen once; the top ten hold 7.9%.

Sequenced sample: blood. This sequence joins TRBV5-5 and TRBJ2-5; D remains ambiguous. The TCR was taken from a woman between 18 and 30 years old in good health. CDR3 loop: CASSLIYEETQYF. CDR3 coding DNA: TGTGCCAGCAGCTTGATATATGAGGAGACCCAGTACTTC. Combining the CDR3 with reference TRBV5-5 and TRBJ2-5 gives the whole variable domain DAGVTQSPTHLIKTRGQQVTLRCSPISGHKSVSWYQQVLGQGPQFIFQYYEKEERGRGNFPDRFSARQFPNYSSELNVNALLLGDSALYLCASSLIYEETQYFGPGTRLLVL.